A selection of T cell receptor beta chains follows, all from one sample in a study of blood T cell repertoires in COVID-19. Produced via immunoSEQ multiplex PCR; TCRdb's table is partial and in-frame only. The top ten hold roughly 13% of the sample, which has about 140,000 clones, roughly four fifths seen once. The sample consisted of peripheral blood. The origin of the receptors is an elderly man with acute or convalescent COVID-19. CDR3s leave out the opening cysteine and the closing phenylalanine or tryptophan. A D gene is named only where the DNA matches it firmly.

v_call: TRBV4-3
j_call: TRBJ1-6
d_call: -
cdr3_aa: ASSQLLDSPLH

v_call: TRBV7-8
j_call: TRBJ1-2
d_call: -
cdr3_aa: ASSRDGYGYT

v_call: TRBV19
j_call: TRBJ1-5
d_call: TRBD1
cdr3_aa: ASSPTGNTPNQPQH

v_call: TRBV20-1
j_call: TRBJ2-5
d_call: TRBD1
cdr3_aa: SARTGETQY

v_call: TRBV7-2
j_call: TRBJ2-6
d_call: -
cdr3_aa: ASSLDRASGANVLT

v_call: TRBV6-6
j_call: TRBJ2-7
d_call: TRBD2
cdr3_aa: ASSGTSAKYEQY

v_call: TRBV3-1/TRBV3-2
j_call: TRBJ1-2
d_call: TRBD1
cdr3_aa: ASSPGTATYGYT

v_call: TRBV7-3
j_call: TRBJ2-5
d_call: -
cdr3_aa: ASSSQGGPQETQY

v_call: TRBV2
j_call: TRBJ2-7
d_call: -
cdr3_aa: ASSTWYEQY

v_call: TRBV4-2
j_call: TRBJ1-2
d_call: TRBD1
cdr3_aa: ASSQASDRRYGYT

v_call: TRBV6-5
j_call: TRBJ2-2
d_call: -
cdr3_aa: ASSPGGGELF

v_call: TRBV7-8
j_call: TRBJ1-2
d_call: -
cdr3_aa: ASSTRVNYGYT

v_call: TRBV7-3
j_call: TRBJ2-2
d_call: TRBD2
cdr3_aa: ASSPTSSGGLVGELF

v_call: TRBV5-4
j_call: TRBJ2-5
d_call: TRBD2
cdr3_aa: ASRAGTSGGTQY

v_call: TRBV19
j_call: TRBJ1-5
d_call: -
cdr3_aa: ASSIGQQYQPQH

v_call: TRBV4-2
j_call: TRBJ1-4
d_call: TRBD1
cdr3_aa: ASSQAAGQGNEKLF

v_call: TRBV9
j_call: TRBJ1-4
d_call: -
cdr3_aa: ASSVAHREKLF

v_call: TRBV6-5
j_call: TRBJ1-6
d_call: TRBD1
cdr3_aa: ASRQGQAFSPLH

v_call: TRBV7-9
j_call: TRBJ1-1
d_call: TRBD1
cdr3_aa: ASRRDRRTEAF

v_call: TRBV18
j_call: TRBJ1-4
d_call: -
cdr3_aa: ASSPDSSRLF

v_call: TRBV30
j_call: TRBJ1-6
d_call: -
cdr3_aa: AWRPGNNSPLH

v_call: TRBV6-1
j_call: TRBJ1-5
d_call: -
cdr3_aa: ASSEPRSGNQPQH

v_call: TRBV28
j_call: TRBJ1-2
d_call: -
cdr3_aa: ASSFMMGGNTNYGYT

v_call: TRBV21-1
j_call: TRBJ2-1
d_call: -
cdr3_aa: ASTYRDHEQF

v_call: TRBV7-2
j_call: TRBJ2-3
d_call: TRBD1
cdr3_aa: ASSFRGQGGTDTQY

v_call: TRBV3-1/TRBV3-2
j_call: TRBJ2-2
d_call: -
cdr3_aa: ASSQAGSPGELF

v_call: TRBV29-1
j_call: TRBJ2-3
d_call: TRBD2
cdr3_aa: SVVRRGGVTDTQY

v_call: TRBV6-6
j_call: TRBJ1-1
d_call: TRBD1
cdr3_aa: ASSYGGQGAWTEAF

v_call: TRBV18
j_call: TRBJ2-5
d_call: -
cdr3_aa: ASSLGDQETQY

v_call: TRBV6-5
j_call: TRBJ1-1
d_call: -
cdr3_aa: ASSYGNRNTEAF

v_call: TRBV28
j_call: TRBJ2-1
d_call: TRBD2
cdr3_aa: ATVTSGGSYNEQF

v_call: TRBV6-5
j_call: TRBJ1-6
d_call: -
cdr3_aa: ASSYSGQNSPLH

v_call: TRBV4-3
j_call: TRBJ2-1
d_call: -
cdr3_aa: ASSQGLERSAYNEQF

v_call: TRBV7-3
j_call: TRBJ2-6
d_call: -
cdr3_aa: ASRPNSGANVLT

v_call: TRBV10-3
j_call: TRBJ1-1
d_call: -
cdr3_aa: ATGGVSNTEAF

v_call: TRBV7-9
j_call: TRBJ1-6
d_call: -
cdr3_aa: ASSQGTSPLH

v_call: TRBV29-1
j_call: TRBJ2-7
d_call: -
cdr3_aa: SARTASYEQY

v_call: TRBV7-3
j_call: TRBJ2-1
d_call: TRBD1
cdr3_aa: ASSSKPGQGSYNEQF

v_call: TRBV7-2
j_call: TRBJ2-5
d_call: -
cdr3_aa: ASSRVGQKETQY

v_call: TRBV7-2
j_call: TRBJ1-6
d_call: -
cdr3_aa: ASSPSYSSYNSPLH

v_call: TRBV28
j_call: TRBJ1-4
d_call: -
cdr3_aa: ASSPRGGLNEKLF

v_call: TRBV9
j_call: TRBJ2-5
d_call: -
cdr3_aa: ASSARGRQETQY

v_call: TRBV11-2
j_call: TRBJ1-5
d_call: -
cdr3_aa: ASSLDGGDGGPQH

v_call: TRBV30
j_call: TRBJ2-1
d_call: TRBD2
cdr3_aa: AWNIPGTSGGIYEQF